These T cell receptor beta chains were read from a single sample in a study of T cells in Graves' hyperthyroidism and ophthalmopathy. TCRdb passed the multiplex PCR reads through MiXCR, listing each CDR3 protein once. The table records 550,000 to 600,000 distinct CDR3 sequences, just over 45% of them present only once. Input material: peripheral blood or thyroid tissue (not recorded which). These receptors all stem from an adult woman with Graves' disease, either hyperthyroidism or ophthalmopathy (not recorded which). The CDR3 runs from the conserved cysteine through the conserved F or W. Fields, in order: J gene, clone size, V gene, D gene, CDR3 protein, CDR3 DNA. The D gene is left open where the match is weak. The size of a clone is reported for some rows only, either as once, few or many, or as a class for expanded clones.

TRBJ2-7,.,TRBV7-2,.,CASSPNRVHEQYF,TGTGCCAGCAGCCCCAACAGGGTCCACGAGCAGTACTTC
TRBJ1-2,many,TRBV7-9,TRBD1,CASSLPPGTGNPMETSYTF,TGTGCCAGCAGCCTACCCCCCGGGACAGGGAATCCGATGGAGACTTCGTACACCTTC
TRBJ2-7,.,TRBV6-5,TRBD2,CATSSLAGAPYEQYF,TGTGCCACCAGTTCTCTAGCGGGAGCCCCCTACGAGCAGTACTTC
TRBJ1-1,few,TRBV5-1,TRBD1,CASSYRTGITEAFF,TGCGCCAGCAGCTACCGGACAGGGATTACTGAAGCTTTCTTT
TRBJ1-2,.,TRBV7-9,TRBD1,CASNQPLGQEDGYTF,TGTGCCAGCAACCAACCACTCGGACAGGAGGATGGCTACACCTTC
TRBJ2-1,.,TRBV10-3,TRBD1,CAISEEGQTYEQFF,TGTGCCATCAGTGAGGAGGGACAGACCTACGAGCAGTTCTTC
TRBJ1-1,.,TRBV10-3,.,CAISGDGGNTEAFF,TGTGCCATCAGTGGAGACGGGGGGAACACTGAAGCTTTCTTT
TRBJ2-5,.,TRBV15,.,CATSRDDGDQYF,TGTGCCACCAGCAGAGACGACGGGGACCAGTACTTC
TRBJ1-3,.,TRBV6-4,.,CASAHGEYSGNTIYF,TGTGCCAGCGCTCACGGGGAGTACTCTGGAAACACCATATATTTT
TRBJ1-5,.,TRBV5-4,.,CASSAVGGGQPQHF,TGTGCCAGCAGCGCTGTAGGTGGGGGTCAGCCCCAGCATTTT
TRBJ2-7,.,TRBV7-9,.,CASSFYGSGELYF,TGTGCCAGCAGCTTCTACGGGTCCGGGGAGCTGTACTTC
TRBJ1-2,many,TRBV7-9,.,CASSSMNPDTSNYGYTF,TGTGCCAGCAGCTCCATGAATCCGGACACCTCTAACTATGGCTACACCTTC
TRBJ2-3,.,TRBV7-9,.,CASSPQGWDTQYF,TGTGCCAGCAGTCCCCAGGGTTGGGATACGCAGTATTTT
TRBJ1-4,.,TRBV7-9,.,CASSLAFGTTDEKLFF,TGTGCCAGCAGCTTAGCTTTCGGGACAACGGATGAAAAACTGTTTTTT
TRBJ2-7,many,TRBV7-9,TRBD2,CASSRLAARYEQYF,TGTGCCAGCAGCAGACTAGCGGCCCGCTACGAGCAGTACTTC
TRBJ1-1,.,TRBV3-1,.,CASSQVGGRMNTEAFF,TGTGCCAGCAGCCAAGTGGGGGGGAGGATGAACACTGAAGCTTTCTTT
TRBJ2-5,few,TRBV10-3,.,CAISESEGAAETQYF,TGTGCCATCAGTGAGTCCGAAGGGGCGGCAGAGACCCAGTACTTC
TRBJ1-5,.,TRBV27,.,CASSSDTWNQPQHF,TGTGCCAGCAGTTCCGATACTTGGAATCAGCCCCAGCATTTT
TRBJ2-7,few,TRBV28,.,CASSPVGGDYEQYF,TGTGCCAGCAGTCCAGTGGGTGGGGACTACGAGCAGTACTTC
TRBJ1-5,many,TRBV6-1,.,CASHSQGPYSNQPQHF,TGTGCCAGCCATTCGCAAGGCCCGTATAGCAATCAGCCCCAGCATTTT
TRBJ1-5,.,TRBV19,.,CASSKSRDRPQHF,TGTGCCAGTAGTAAGTCCAGGGATCGGCCCCAGCATTTT
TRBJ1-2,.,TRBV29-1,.,CSLEGNGYTF,TGCAGCTTGGAGGGCAATGGCTACACCTTC
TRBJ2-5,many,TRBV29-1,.,CSVEEGLEETQYF,TGCAGCGTTGAAGAGGGTTTGGAGGAGACCCAGTACTTC